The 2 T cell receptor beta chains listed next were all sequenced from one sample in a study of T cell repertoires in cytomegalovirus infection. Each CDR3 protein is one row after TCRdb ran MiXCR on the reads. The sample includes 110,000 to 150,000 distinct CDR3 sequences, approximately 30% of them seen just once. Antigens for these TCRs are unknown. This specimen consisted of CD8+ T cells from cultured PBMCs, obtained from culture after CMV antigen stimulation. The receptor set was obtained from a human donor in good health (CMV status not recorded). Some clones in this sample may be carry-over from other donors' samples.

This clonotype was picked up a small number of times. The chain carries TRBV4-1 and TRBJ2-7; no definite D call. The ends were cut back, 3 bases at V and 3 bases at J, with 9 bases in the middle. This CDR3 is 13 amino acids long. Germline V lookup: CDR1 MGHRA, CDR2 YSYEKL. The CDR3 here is CASSQAANYEQYF. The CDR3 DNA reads TGCGCCAGCAGCCAGGCAGCGAACTACGAGCAGTACTTC.

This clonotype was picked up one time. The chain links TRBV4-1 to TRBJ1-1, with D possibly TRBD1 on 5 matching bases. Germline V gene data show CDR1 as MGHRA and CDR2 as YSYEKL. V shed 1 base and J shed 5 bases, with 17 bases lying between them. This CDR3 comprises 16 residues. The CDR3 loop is CASSQVWATGGTEAFF. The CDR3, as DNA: TGCGCCAGCAGCCAAGTCTGGGCGACTGGGGGGACTGAAGCTTTCTTT.